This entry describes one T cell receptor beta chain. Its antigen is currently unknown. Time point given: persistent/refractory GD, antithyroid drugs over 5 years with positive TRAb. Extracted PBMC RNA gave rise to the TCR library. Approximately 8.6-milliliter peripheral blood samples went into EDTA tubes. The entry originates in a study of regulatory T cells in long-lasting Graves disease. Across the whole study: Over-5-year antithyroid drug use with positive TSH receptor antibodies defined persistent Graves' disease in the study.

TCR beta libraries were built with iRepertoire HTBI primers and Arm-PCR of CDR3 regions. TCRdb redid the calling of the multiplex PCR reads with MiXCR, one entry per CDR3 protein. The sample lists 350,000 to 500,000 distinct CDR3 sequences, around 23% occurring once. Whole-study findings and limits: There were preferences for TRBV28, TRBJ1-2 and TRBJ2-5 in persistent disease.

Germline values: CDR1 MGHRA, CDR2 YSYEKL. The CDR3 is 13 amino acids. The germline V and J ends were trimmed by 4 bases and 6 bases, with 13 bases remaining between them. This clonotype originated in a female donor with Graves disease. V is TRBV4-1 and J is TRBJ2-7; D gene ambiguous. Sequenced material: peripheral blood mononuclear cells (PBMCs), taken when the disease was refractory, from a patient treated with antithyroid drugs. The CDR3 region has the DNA TGCGCCAGCAGCCCCCCCGTGGGCGTCGAGCAGTACTTC. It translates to CASSPPVGVEQYF.